This is a list of T cell receptor beta chains from one sample in a study of T cells after yellow fever vaccination. TCRdb itself ran the 5' RACE reads through MiXCR, one entry per CDR3 protein. The sample holds 200,000 to 250,000 distinct CDR3 sequences; less than 8.5% are singletons and the top ten take roughly 0.9%. The source was CD4+ T cells sorted from PBMCs, collected 15 days after the yellow fever booster vaccination. These receptors originate from a man aged 30 to 39 who received the YFV17D yellow fever vaccine. CDR3s include the opening cysteine and the closing phenylalanine or tryptophan. The order of the fields is D gene, CDR3 length, clone size, V gene, J gene, CDR3 DNA, CDR3 protein. A D gene is named only where the DNA matches it firmly. A clone size is listed for some rows: how often the clone was seen (once, few, many), or a class if it is expanded.

D gene: TRBD2
CDR3 length: 14
clone size: many
V gene: TRBV20-1
J gene: TRBJ2-3
CDR3 DNA: TGCAGTGCAGTACCGGGACTAAAAACAGATACGCAGTATTTT
CDR3 protein: CSAVPGLKTDTQYF

D gene: TRBD2
CDR3 length: 17
clone size: many
V gene: TRBV7-2
J gene: TRBJ2-3
CDR3 DNA: TGTGCCAGCAGCTTATTCAAGTCCGGGAGGTTTCTCGATACGCAGTATTTT
CDR3 protein: CASSLFKSGRFLDTQYF

D gene: NA
CDR3 length: 13
clone size: NA
V gene: TRBV7-2
J gene: TRBJ2-2
CDR3 DNA: TGTGCCAGCAGCTTAAAGCCCGCCGGGGAGCTGTTTTTT
CDR3 protein: CASSLKPAGELFF

D gene: TRBD1
CDR3 length: 16
clone size: NA
V gene: TRBV5-4
J gene: TRBJ2-5
CDR3 DNA: TGTGCCAGCAGCCTCGAAACGACAGGGGGCCGAGAGACCCAGTACTTC
CDR3 protein: CASSLETTGGRETQYF

D gene: NA
CDR3 length: 12
clone size: many
V gene: TRBV6-2/TRBV6-3
J gene: TRBJ2-2
CDR3 DNA: TGTGCCAGCAGGCAGGGTTTCGGGGAGCTGTTTTTT
CDR3 protein: CASRQGFGELFF

D gene: NA
CDR3 length: 15
clone size: many
V gene: TRBV12-3/TRBV12-4
J gene: TRBJ1-5
CDR3 DNA: TGTGCCAGCAGTTTAACAGCCCATAGCAATCAGCCCCAGCATTTT
CDR3 protein: CASSLTAHSNQPQHF

D gene: NA
CDR3 length: 13
clone size: NA
V gene: TRBV14
J gene: TRBJ1-2
CDR3 DNA: TGTGCCAGCAGCCAGGACACTTACTATGGCTACACCTTC
CDR3 protein: CASSQDTYYGYTF

D gene: NA
CDR3 length: 12
clone size: many
V gene: TRBV14
J gene: TRBJ2-1
CDR3 DNA: TGTGCCAGCAGCCCGGAAACGGGGGTTGGGATCTTC
CDR3 protein: CASSPETGVGIF

D gene: TRBD2
CDR3 length: 17
clone size: few
V gene: TRBV20-1
J gene: TRBJ2-1
CDR3 DNA: TGCAGTGCTCCAAGTCTTGGGACTAGCGGGACTGCCAATGAGCAGTTCTTC
CDR3 protein: CSAPSLGTSGTANEQFF

D gene: NA
CDR3 length: 14
clone size: NA
V gene: TRBV11-2
J gene: TRBJ2-7
CDR3 DNA: TGTGCCAGCAGCTTAGAATGGGGGGCCTACGAGCAGTACTTC
CDR3 protein: CASSLEWGAYEQYF

D gene: NA
CDR3 length: 15
clone size: NA
V gene: TRBV3-1
J gene: TRBJ1-2
CDR3 DNA: TGTGCCAGCAGGTCCTGGACCTCAGGGGACTATGGCTACACCTTC
CDR3 protein: CASRSWTSGDYGYTF

D gene: TRBD2
CDR3 length: 17
clone size: few
V gene: TRBV4-1
J gene: TRBJ2-2
CDR3 DNA: TGCGCCAGCAACAAAAGGTTAGGGACTAGCGGGACCGGGGAGCTGTTTTTT
CDR3 protein: CASNKRLGTSGTGELFF

D gene: NA
CDR3 length: 15
clone size: NA
V gene: TRBV6-5
J gene: TRBJ1-1
CDR3 DNA: TGTGCCAGCAGTTACGGGGGCGGAATGAACACTGAAGCTTTCTTT
CDR3 protein: CASSYGGGMNTEAFF

D gene: NA
CDR3 length: 14
clone size: NA
V gene: TRBV9
J gene: TRBJ2-7
CDR3 DNA: TGTGCCAGCAGCGCCGGAGGGCGAAGCTACGAGCAGTACTTC
CDR3 protein: CASSAGGRSYEQYF

D gene: NA
CDR3 length: 14
clone size: many
V gene: TRBV5-1
J gene: TRBJ1-4
CDR3 DNA: TGCGCCAGCAGAAAGGGGACGGGCGATGAAAAACTGTTTTTT
CDR3 protein: CASRKGTGDEKLFF

D gene: NA
CDR3 length: 20
clone size: few
V gene: TRBV11-1
J gene: TRBJ2-4
CDR3 DNA: TGTGCCAGCAGCTTAAATTCCGGGACTTCCGTAAGAGGGACCAAAAACATTCAGTACTTC
CDR3 protein: CASSLNSGTSVRGTKNIQYF

D gene: TRBD2
CDR3 length: 14
clone size: few
V gene: TRBV30
J gene: TRBJ2-5
CDR3 DNA: TGTGCCTGGAGCACGGGAGGATCCCGGGGGACCCAGTACTTC
CDR3 protein: CAWSTGGSRGTQYF

D gene: TRBD1
CDR3 length: 12
clone size: NA
V gene: TRBV6-6
J gene: TRBJ1-1
CDR3 DNA: TGTGCCACCAAGGGGGCAAACACTGAAGCTTTCTTT
CDR3 protein: CATKGANTEAFF

D gene: NA
CDR3 length: 12
clone size: NA
V gene: TRBV5-1
J gene: TRBJ2-6
CDR3 DNA: TGCGCCAGCAGCTTGGGGGACGGACCACTGACTTTC
CDR3 protein: CASSLGDGPLTF

D gene: NA
CDR3 length: 16
clone size: few
V gene: TRBV4-3
J gene: TRBJ1-2
CDR3 DNA: TGCGCCAGCAGCCAAGACTGGCCACCGGCTAACTATGGCTACACCTTC
CDR3 protein: CASSQDWPPANYGYTF

D gene: NA
CDR3 length: 15
clone size: few
V gene: TRBV7-9
J gene: TRBJ1-1
CDR3 DNA: TGTGCCAGCAGCTTTTCCCCTTGGGCAGGCCCTGAAGCTTTCTTT
CDR3 protein: CASSFSPWAGPEAFF

D gene: NA
CDR3 length: 16
clone size: few
V gene: TRBV19
J gene: TRBJ2-6
CDR3 DNA: TGTGCCAGTAATAAGGAACGTCTCTCTGGGGCCAACGTCCTGACTTTC
CDR3 protein: CASNKERLSGANVLTF

D gene: NA
CDR3 length: 16
clone size: many
V gene: TRBV20-1
J gene: TRBJ2-7
CDR3 DNA: TGCAGTGCTAGAGATATCCAGCGGACTTACTCCTACGAGCAGTACTTC
CDR3 protein: CSARDIQRTYSYEQYF

D gene: TRBD1
CDR3 length: 16
clone size: many
V gene: TRBV15
J gene: TRBJ1-6
CDR3 DNA: TGTGCCACCAGCAGCGACGCGACAGGGTGGAATTCACCCCTCCACTTT
CDR3 protein: CATSSDATGWNSPLHF

D gene: NA
CDR3 length: 15
clone size: few
V gene: TRBV2
J gene: TRBJ2-2
CDR3 DNA: TGTGCCAGCAGTGTGGGGCCAGCGAACACCGGGGAGCTGTTTTTT
CDR3 protein: CASSVGPANTGELFF

D gene: TRBD2
CDR3 length: 16
clone size: many
V gene: TRBV20-1
J gene: TRBJ2-1
CDR3 DNA: TGCAGTGCTAGAGACCCAAGCGGGAGTGCCCACAATGAGCAGTTCTTC
CDR3 protein: CSARDPSGSAHNEQFF

D gene: NA
CDR3 length: 15
clone size: NA
V gene: TRBV3-1
J gene: TRBJ2-7
CDR3 DNA: TGTGCCAGCAGCCAAGATGGAGGAGGACCCTACGAGCAGTACTTC
CDR3 protein: CASSQDGGGPYEQYF

D gene: NA
CDR3 length: 15
clone size: many
V gene: TRBV5-1
J gene: TRBJ1-1
CDR3 DNA: TGCGCCAGCAGCCTCCTGACATCTCCGGGCACTGAAGCTTTCTTT
CDR3 protein: CASSLLTSPGTEAFF

D gene: TRBD2
CDR3 length: 17
clone size: few
V gene: TRBV4-3
J gene: TRBJ2-3
CDR3 DNA: TGCGCCAGCAGCCCACACGCAGCGGGAGGGTCCACAGATACGCAGTATTTT
CDR3 protein: CASSPHAAGGSTDTQYF

D gene: TRBD1
CDR3 length: 16
clone size: NA
V gene: TRBV7-2
J gene: TRBJ1-1
CDR3 DNA: TGTGCCAGCAGCTACGGGACAGGGGGCGCGGGCACTGAAGCTTTCTTT
CDR3 protein: CASSYGTGGAGTEAFF

D gene: NA
CDR3 length: 12
clone size: many
V gene: TRBV3-1
J gene: TRBJ2-7
CDR3 DNA: TGTGCCAGCAGCCACTGGGATTACGAGCAGTACTTC
CDR3 protein: CASSHWDYEQYF

D gene: NA
CDR3 length: 14
clone size: NA
V gene: TRBV20-1
J gene: TRBJ2-5
CDR3 DNA: TGCAGTGCTAGAGGGGCCGGGGGAGGAGAGACCCAGTACTTC
CDR3 protein: CSARGAGGGETQYF

D gene: NA
CDR3 length: 16
clone size: many
V gene: TRBV6-5
J gene: TRBJ2-5
CDR3 DNA: TGTGCCAGCAGTTACTCCGGAGGACTGATGGTTGAGACCCAGTACTTC
CDR3 protein: CASSYSGGLMVETQYF

D gene: NA
CDR3 length: 15
clone size: NA
V gene: TRBV12-3/TRBV12-4
J gene: TRBJ1-3
CDR3 DNA: TGTGCCAGCAGTCCCCGACTATCCTCTGGAAACACCATATATTTT
CDR3 protein: CASSPRLSSGNTIYF

D gene: NA
CDR3 length: 10
clone size: NA
V gene: TRBV5-1
J gene: TRBJ2-4
CDR3 DNA: TGCGCCAGCAGCTTGGAGGTTCAGTACTTC
CDR3 protein: CASSLEVQYF

D gene: NA
CDR3 length: 13
clone size: many
V gene: TRBV20-1
J gene: TRBJ1-5
CDR3 DNA: TGCAGTGCTAGTCGGGATCAGGGTCAGCCCCAGCATTTT
CDR3 protein: CSASRDQGQPQHF

D gene: NA
CDR3 length: 13
clone size: few
V gene: TRBV19
J gene: TRBJ1-3
CDR3 DNA: TGTGCCAGTAGTATATCGCGTGGAAACACCATATATTTT
CDR3 protein: CASSISRGNTIYF

D gene: NA
CDR3 length: 14
clone size: many
V gene: TRBV7-2
J gene: TRBJ2-5
CDR3 DNA: TGCGCCAGCAGCTTGGGAGGGGGCCTAGAGACCCAGTACTTC
CDR3 protein: CASSLGGGLETQYF